This entry describes one T cell receptor (beta chain). The source of the sample is a study of blood T cell repertoires in COVID-19. The wider study: From the United States, Italy and Spain came samples of acute and convalescent COVID-19.

Method: immunoSEQ multiplex PCR; TCRdb's copy keeps in-frame clones and lacks some. This sample has just under 350,000 clones, with around nine tenths found just once. There are 15 residues in the CDR3. Looked up from germline, CDR1 is KGHSH and CDR2 is LQKENI. J was trimmed by 1 base and V by 3 bases; bases with no gene match: 4. The sample taken for sequencing was peripheral blood. The origin of this receptor is a woman aged 18-30 years who had recovered from COVID-19. The rearrangement uses TRBV18 and TRBJ2-3; 7 nucleotides match TRBD2. The chain's CDR3 is CASSPEGLRTDTQYF. The CDR3 nucleotides read TGTGCCAGCTCACCTGAGGGACTACGCACAGATACGCAGTATTTT.